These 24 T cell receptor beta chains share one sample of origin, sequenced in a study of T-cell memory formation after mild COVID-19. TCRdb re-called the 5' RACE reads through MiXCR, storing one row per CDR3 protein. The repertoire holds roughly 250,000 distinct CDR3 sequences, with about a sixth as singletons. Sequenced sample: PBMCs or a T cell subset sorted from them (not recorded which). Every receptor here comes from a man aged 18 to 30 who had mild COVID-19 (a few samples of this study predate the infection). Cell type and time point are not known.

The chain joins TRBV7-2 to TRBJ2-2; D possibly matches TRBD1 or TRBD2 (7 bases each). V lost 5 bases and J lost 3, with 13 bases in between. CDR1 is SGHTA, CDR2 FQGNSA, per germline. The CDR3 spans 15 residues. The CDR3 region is CASSPGGVYTGELFF. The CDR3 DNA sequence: TGTGCCAGCAGCCCAGGGGGGGTATACACCGGGGAGCTGTTTTTT.

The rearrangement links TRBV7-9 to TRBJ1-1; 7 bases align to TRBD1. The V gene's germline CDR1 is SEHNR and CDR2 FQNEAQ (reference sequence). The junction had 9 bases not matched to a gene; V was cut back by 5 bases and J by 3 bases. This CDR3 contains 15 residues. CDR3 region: CASSPAKGADTEAFF. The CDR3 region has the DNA TGTGCCAGCAGCCCGGCGAAGGGGGCTGACACTGAAGCTTTCTTT. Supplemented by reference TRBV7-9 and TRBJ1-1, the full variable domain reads DTGVSQNPRHKITKRGQNVTFRCDPISEHNRLYWYRQTLGQGPEFLTYFQNEAQLEKSRLLSDRFSAERPKGSFSTLEIQRTEQGDSAMYLCASSPAKGADTEAFFGQGTRLTVV.

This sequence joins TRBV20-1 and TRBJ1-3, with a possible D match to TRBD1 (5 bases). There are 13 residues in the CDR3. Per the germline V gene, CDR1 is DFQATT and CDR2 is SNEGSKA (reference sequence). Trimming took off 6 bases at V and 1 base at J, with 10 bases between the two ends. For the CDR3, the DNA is TGCAGTGCGCCGGACAATTCTGGAAACACCATATATTTT. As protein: CSAPDNSGNTIYF.

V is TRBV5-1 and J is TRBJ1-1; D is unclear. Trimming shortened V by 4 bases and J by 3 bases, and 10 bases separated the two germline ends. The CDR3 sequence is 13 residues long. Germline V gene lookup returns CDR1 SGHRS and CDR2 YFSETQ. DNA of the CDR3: TGCGCCAGCAGCGGTAACGGTTACACTGAAGCTTTCTTT. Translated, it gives CASSGNGYTEAFF. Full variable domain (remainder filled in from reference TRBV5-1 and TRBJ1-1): KAGVTQTPRYLIKTRGQQVTLSCSPISGHRSVSWYQQTPGQGLQFLFEYFSETQRNKGNFPGRFSGRQFSNSRSEMNVSTLELGDSALYLCASSGNGYTEAFFGQGTRLTVV.

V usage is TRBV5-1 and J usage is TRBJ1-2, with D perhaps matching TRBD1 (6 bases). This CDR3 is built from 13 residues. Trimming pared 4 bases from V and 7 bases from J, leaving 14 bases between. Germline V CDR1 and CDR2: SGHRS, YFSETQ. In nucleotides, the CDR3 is TGCGCCAGCAGCGCCGGACAGTCCGCTGGCTACACCTTC. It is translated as CASSAGQSAGYTF.

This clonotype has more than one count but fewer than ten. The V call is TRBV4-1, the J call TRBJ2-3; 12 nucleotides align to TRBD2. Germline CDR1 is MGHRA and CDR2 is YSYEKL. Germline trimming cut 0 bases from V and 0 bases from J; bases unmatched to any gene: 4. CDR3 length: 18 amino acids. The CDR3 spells CASSQDLLAGGSTDTQYF. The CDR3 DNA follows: TGCGCCAGCAGCCAAGATCTTCTAGCGGGGGGGAGCACAGATACGCAGTATTTT.

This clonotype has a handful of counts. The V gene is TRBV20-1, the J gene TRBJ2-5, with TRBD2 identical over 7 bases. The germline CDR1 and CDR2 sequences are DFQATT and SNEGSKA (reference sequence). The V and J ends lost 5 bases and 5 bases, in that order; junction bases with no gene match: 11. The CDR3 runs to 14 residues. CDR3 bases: TGCAGTGCTTTAAGGACTAGTGGGCTCGAGACCCAGTACTTC. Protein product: CSALRTSGLETQYF.

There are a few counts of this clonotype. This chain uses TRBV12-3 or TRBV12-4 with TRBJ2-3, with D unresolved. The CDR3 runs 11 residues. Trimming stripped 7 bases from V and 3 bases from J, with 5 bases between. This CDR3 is CASTRTDTQYF. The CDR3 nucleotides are TGTGCCAGCACGAGAACAGATACGCAGTATTTT.

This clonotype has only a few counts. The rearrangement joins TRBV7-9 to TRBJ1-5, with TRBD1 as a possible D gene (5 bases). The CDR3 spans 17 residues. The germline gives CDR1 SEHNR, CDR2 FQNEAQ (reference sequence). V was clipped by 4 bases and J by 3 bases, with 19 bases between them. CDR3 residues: CASSSTARQGINQPQHF. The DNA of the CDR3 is TGTGCCAGCAGCTCGACAGCCCGACAAGGGATCAATCAGCCCCAGCATTTT.

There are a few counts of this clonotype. CDR3 DNA sequence: TGTGCCAGCAGTTACGAGGGGATTTTAACTGAAGCTTTCTTT. This gives the protein CASSYEGILTEAFF. V gene TRBV6-5 combines with J gene TRBJ1-1; a weak D match, TRBD1 (5 bases). The CDR3 runs to 14 residues. V lost 2 bases and J 5 bases, leaving 12 bases between the germline ends. In germline, CDR1 is MNHEY, CDR2 SVGAGI.

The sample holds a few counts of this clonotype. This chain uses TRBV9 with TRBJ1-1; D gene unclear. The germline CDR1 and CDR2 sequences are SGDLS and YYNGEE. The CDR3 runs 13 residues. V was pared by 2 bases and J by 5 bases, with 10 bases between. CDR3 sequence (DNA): TGTGCCAGCAGCGTCGGTCCCGGGACTGAAGCTTTCTTT. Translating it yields CASSVGPGTEAFF.

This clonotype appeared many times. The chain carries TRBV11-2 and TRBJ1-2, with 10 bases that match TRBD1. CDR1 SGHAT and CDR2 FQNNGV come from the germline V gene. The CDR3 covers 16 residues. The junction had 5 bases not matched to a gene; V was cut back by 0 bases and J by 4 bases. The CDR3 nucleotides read TGTGCCAGCAGCTTAGATGGGGGGACAGGGGCCTATGGCTACACCTTC. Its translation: CASSLDGGTGAYGYTF.

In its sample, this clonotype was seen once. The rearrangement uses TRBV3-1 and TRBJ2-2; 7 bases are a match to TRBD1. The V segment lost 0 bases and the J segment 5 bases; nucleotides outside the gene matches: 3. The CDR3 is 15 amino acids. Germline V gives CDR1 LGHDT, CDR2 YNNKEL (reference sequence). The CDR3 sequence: CASSQETGITGELFF. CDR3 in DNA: TGTGCCAGCAGCCAAGAGACAGGGATAACCGGGGAGCTGTTTTTT.

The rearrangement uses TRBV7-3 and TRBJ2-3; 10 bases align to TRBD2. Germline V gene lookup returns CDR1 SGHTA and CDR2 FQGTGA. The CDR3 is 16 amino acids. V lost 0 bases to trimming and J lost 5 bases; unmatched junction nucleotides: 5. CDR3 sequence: CASSLTSGGTGDTQYF. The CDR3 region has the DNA TGTGCCAGCAGCTTAACTAGCGGGGGGACAGGAGATACGCAGTATTTT.

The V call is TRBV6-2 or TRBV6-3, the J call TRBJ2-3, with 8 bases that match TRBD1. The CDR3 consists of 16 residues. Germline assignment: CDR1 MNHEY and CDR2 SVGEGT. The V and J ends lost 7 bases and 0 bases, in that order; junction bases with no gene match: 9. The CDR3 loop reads CASNMGQESSTDTQYF. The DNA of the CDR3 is TGTGCCAGCAACATGGGACAGGAAAGTAGCACAGATACGCAGTATTTT.

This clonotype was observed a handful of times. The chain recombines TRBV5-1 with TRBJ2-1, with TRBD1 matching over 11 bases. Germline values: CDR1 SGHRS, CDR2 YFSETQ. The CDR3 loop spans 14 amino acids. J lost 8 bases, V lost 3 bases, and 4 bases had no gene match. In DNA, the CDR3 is TGCGCCAGCAGCTGGGACAGGGGGACACATGAGCAGTTCTTC. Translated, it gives CASSWDRGTHEQFF.

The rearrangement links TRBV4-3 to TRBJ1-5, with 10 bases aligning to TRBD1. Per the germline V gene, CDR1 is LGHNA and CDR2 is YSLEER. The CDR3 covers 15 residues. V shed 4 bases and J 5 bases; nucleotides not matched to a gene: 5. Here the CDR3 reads CASSRSGTGDQPQHF. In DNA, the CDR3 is TGCGCCAGCAGCCGATCCGGGACAGGGGATCAGCCCCAGCATTTT.

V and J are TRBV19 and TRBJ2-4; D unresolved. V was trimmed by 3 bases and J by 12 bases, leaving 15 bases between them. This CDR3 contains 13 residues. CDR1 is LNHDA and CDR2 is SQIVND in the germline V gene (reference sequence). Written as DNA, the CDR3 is TGTGCCAGTAGTATGCGAACTCCTGACGATCAGTACTTC. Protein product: CASSMRTPDDQYF.

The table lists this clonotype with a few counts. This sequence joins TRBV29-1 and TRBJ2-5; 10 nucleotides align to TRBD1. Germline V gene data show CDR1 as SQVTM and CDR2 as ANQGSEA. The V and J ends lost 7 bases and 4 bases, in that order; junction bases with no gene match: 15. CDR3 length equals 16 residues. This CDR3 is CSGFDRGLTTGETQYF. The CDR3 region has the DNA TGCAGCGGATTTGACAGGGGGCTAACGACGGGAGAGACCCAGTACTTC. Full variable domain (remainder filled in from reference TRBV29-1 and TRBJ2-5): SAVISQKPSRDICQRGTSLTIQCQVDSQVTMMFWYRQQPGQSLTLIATANQGSEATYESGFVIDKFPISRPNLTFSTLTVSNMSPEDSSIYLCSGFDRGLTTGETQYFGPGTRLLVL.

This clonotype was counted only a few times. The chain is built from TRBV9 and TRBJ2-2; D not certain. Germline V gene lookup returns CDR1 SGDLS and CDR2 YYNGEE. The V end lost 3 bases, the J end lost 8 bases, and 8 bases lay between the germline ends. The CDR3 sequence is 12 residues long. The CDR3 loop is CASSAHLGELFF. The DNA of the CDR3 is TGTGCCAGCAGCGCCCATTTGGGGGAGCTGTTTTTT.

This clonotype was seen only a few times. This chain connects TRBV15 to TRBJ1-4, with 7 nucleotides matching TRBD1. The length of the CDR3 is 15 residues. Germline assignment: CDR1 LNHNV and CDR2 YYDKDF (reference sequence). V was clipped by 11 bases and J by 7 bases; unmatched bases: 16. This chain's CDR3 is CAAQQGYDRGEKLFF. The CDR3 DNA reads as TGTGCCGCACAACAGGGGTACGATCGTGGTGAAAAACTGTTTTTT.

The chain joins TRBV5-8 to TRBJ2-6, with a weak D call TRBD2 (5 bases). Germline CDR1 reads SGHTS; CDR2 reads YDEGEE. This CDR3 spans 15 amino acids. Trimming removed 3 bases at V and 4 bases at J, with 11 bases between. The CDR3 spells CASSSSGWGANVLTF. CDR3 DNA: TGTGCCAGCAGCTCCTCGGGATGGGGGGCCAACGTCCTGACTTTC.

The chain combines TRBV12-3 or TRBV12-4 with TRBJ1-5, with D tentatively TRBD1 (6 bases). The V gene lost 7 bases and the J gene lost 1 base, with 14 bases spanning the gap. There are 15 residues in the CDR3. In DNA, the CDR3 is TGTGCCAGCAAAGGCACAGGGTCCAGCAATCAGCCCCAGCATTTT. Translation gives CASKGTGSSNQPQHF.

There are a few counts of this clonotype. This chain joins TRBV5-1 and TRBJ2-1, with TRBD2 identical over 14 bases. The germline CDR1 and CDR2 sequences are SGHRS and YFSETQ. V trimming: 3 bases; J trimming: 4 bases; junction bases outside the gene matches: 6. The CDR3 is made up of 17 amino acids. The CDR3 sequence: CASSSRTSGGRYNEQFF. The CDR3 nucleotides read TGCGCCAGCAGCTCAAGGACTAGCGGGGGGAGATACAATGAGCAGTTCTTC.